One T cell receptor (beta chain) is described in this entry. What it binds is not known. Primed by a sample-barcoded 5' primer and a J-beta primer mix, a second PCR proceeded for 7 to 11 cycles. TCRdb fed the 5' RACE reads into MiXCR, producing one record per CDR3 protein. The sample carries roughly 800,000 distinct CDR3 sequences, roughly 64% recorded once. This entry is derived from a study of blood T cells in healthy people across ages. Per individual sample, total RNA of at least 5.5 micrograms was extracted. Study results and caveats: Considered underestimates were the diversity estimates obtained from one million T cells. Diversity was higher, and naive CD4+ cells more numerous, in long-lived donors than in aged donors.

The CDR3 covers 14 residues. V gave up 10 bases and J gave up 5 bases; unmatched junction bases: 9. CDR1 SNHLY and CDR2 FYNNEI come from the germline V gene. Input material: blood. The receptor was derived from a man aged 25-45 years in good health. The rearrangement joins TRBV2 to TRBJ1-4; 8 bases agree with TRBD1. The CDR3 DNA sequence: TGTGCCACCTCCCGCGGGACAGGAAATGAAAAACTGTTTTTT. Translating it yields CATSRGTGNEKLFF. The full variable domain, rest sourced from reference TRBV2 and TRBJ1-4, is EPEVTQTPSHQVTQMGQEVILRCVPISNHLYFYWYRQILGQKVEFLVSFYNNEISEKSEIFDDQFSVERPDGSNFTLKIRSTKLEDSAMYFCATSRGTGNEKLFFGSGTQLSVL.